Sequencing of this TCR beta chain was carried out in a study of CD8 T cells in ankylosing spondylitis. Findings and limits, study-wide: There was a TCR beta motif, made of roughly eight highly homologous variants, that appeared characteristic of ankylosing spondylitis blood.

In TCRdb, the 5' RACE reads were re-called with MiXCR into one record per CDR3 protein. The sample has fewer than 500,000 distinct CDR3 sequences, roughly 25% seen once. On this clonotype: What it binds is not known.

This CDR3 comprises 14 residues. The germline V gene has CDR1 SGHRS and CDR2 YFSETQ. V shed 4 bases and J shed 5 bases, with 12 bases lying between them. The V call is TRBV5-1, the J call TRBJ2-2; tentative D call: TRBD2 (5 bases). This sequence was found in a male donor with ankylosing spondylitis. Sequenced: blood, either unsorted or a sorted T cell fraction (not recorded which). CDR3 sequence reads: CASSPTRETGELFF. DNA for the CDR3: TGCGCCAGCAGCCCGACCCGGGAAACCGGGGAGCTGTTTTTT.